This T cell receptor (beta chain) was identified during a study of beta chain features in type 1 diabetes. In this sample, this clone turned up a few times. No antigen is known for it. Germline CDR1 reads MNHNY; CDR2 reads SVGAGI (reference sequence). V shed 6 bases, J shed 4 bases, and the junction held 3 bases outside the gene matches. The CDR3 loop spans 12 amino acids. All of the isolated RNA was reverse transcribed, so expressed TCRB transcripts were sequenced. Clones were sequenced by immunoSEQ multiplex PCR, and TCRdb holds only the in-frame ones, with some missing. The table records a few hundred thousand clones, approximately 12% of them present only once. In total, each donor contributed a single heparinised blood draw that averaged around 100 mL. Without exception, sorted populations had purity beyond 95%. The study's findings and limits: Reads derived from cDNA could over-represent cells showing high TCR expression. Shortening that was moderate but significant affected the TCRB CDR3s of Type 1 diabetes patients in all four CD4+ subsets.

This receptor was obtained from a woman younger than 35 with type 1 diabetes. The chain carries TRBV6-6 and TRBJ2-7; 7 bases fit TRBD2. Sequencing input: naive CD4+ T cells from blood. This CDR3 reads CASSPGGYEQYV. The CDR3 DNA reads as TGTGCCAGCAGCCCGGGGGGTTACGAGCAGTACGTC.